This TCR beta chain was recovered during a study of T cells after yellow fever vaccination. The CDR3 has 16 amino acids. Germline V gene lookup returns CDR1 SGHVS and CDR2 FQNEAQ. V gave up 4 bases and J gave up 0 bases; unmatched junction bases: 5. A single record per CDR3 protein comes from TCRdb applying MiXCR to the 5' RACE reads. This sample carries about 300,000 distinct CDR3 sequences, approximately 3.9% of them seen once, and the ten largest clones take less than 25%. This clonotype has ten or more counts. This sequence joins TRBV7-8 and TRBJ2-4, with 8 bases fitting TRBD1. This specimen was PBMCs, taken 5 days after the yellow fever booster vaccination. The origin of this receptor is a man aged 18 to 30 who received the YFV17D yellow fever vaccine. The DNA of the CDR3 is TGTGCCAGCAGCTCCGGACAGGGTCTAGCCAAAAACATTCAGTACTTC. As protein: CASSSGQGLAKNIQYF.